This is a list of T cell receptor beta chains from one sample in a study of T cells in Graves' hyperthyroidism and ophthalmopathy. TCRdb itself ran the multiplex PCR reads through MiXCR, one entry per CDR3 protein. The sample lists more than 600,000 distinct CDR3 sequences, approximately 16% occurring once. The sequenced material came from blood. The receptors were sampled from a man aged 18 to 29 with Graves' hyperthyroidism. Both conserved end residues are part of each CDR3. The D gene is left open where the match is weak. Size is omitted from some rows. Given values are once, few, many or a class for expanded clones.

abundance: many
d_gene: TRBD2
v_gene: TRBV9
j_gene: TRBJ2-2
CDR3nt: TGTGCCAGCAGCGTAGGGGGACTAGCGGGAGCGAGGACCGGGGAGCTGTTTTTT
CDR3aa: CASSVGGLAGARTGELFF

abundance: few
d_gene: .
v_gene: TRBV3-1
j_gene: TRBJ2-7
CDR3nt: TGTGCCAGCAGCCAAGATAGAGGGCAGTACTTC
CDR3aa: CASSQDRGQYF

abundance: .
d_gene: TRBD1
v_gene: TRBV7-6
j_gene: TRBJ1-3
CDR3nt: TGTGCCAGCAGCCCGCCATCCGGGACAGGGGCTGGAAACACCATATATTTT
CDR3aa: CASSPPSGTGAGNTIYF

abundance: many
d_gene: .
v_gene: TRBV11-2
j_gene: TRBJ2-3
CDR3nt: TGTGCCAGCAGCCCCACCGCCGGCACAGATACGCAGTATTTT
CDR3aa: CASSPTAGTDTQYF

abundance: many
d_gene: .
v_gene: TRBV13
j_gene: TRBJ1-1
CDR3nt: TGTGCCAGCAGTACCACGCTCCGCGGGGGAGAAGCTTTCTTT
CDR3aa: CASSTTLRGGEAFF

abundance: .
d_gene: .
v_gene: TRBV7-2
j_gene: TRBJ2-7
CDR3nt: TGTGCCAGCAGCTTAGGGGGAGCGGTAACCTACGAGCAGTACTTC
CDR3aa: CASSLGGAVTYEQYF

abundance: many
d_gene: .
v_gene: TRBV7-9
j_gene: TRBJ1-6
CDR3nt: TGTGCCAGCAGCGGGGATTTGGGGGATTCACCCCTCCACTTT
CDR3aa: CASSGDLGDSPLHF

abundance: few
d_gene: .
v_gene: TRBV15
j_gene: TRBJ2-1
CDR3nt: TGTGCCACCAGCAGATGGACGGAATCCTACAATGAGCAGTTCTTC
CDR3aa: CATSRWTESYNEQFF

abundance: many
d_gene: .
v_gene: TRBV3-1
j_gene: TRBJ1-4
CDR3nt: TGTGCCAGCAGCCCGAGGGACGGAGGATATAATGAAAAACTGTTTTTT
CDR3aa: CASSPRDGGYNEKLFF

abundance: few
d_gene: TRBD1
v_gene: TRBV10-3
j_gene: TRBJ1-2
CDR3nt: TGTGCCATCAGTGAGTCCCTGGGACAGCCGGTCTATGGCTACACCTTC
CDR3aa: CAISESLGQPVYGYTF

abundance: few
d_gene: .
v_gene: TRBV6-1
j_gene: TRBJ2-1
CDR3nt: TGTGCCAGCAGTGAGGGTGGGAGGTCCTACAATGAGCAGTTCTTC
CDR3aa: CASSEGGRSYNEQFF

abundance: few
d_gene: .
v_gene: TRBV30
j_gene: TRBJ2-1
CDR3nt: TGTGCCTGGAGTGTGGCGGCAGGGGTTTACAATGAGCAGTTCTTC
CDR3aa: CAWSVAAGVYNEQFF

abundance: many
d_gene: TRBD2
v_gene: TRBV24-1
j_gene: TRBJ2-5
CDR3nt: TGTGCCACCAGTGACACCGGACTAGCGGAAGAGACCCAGTACTTC
CDR3aa: CATSDTGLAEETQYF

abundance: .
d_gene: TRBD1
v_gene: TRBV30
j_gene: TRBJ2-2
CDR3nt: TGTGCCTGGAGTGTACTAGGGACAGGGGTTTCCGGGGAGCTGTTTTTT
CDR3aa: CAWSVLGTGVSGELFF

abundance: many
d_gene: .
v_gene: TRBV10-3
j_gene: TRBJ2-7
CDR3nt: TGTGCCATCAGTGAGTCGATAGGCAGCTCCTACGAGCAGTACTTC
CDR3aa: CAISESIGSSYEQYF

abundance: .
d_gene: TRBD2
v_gene: TRBV5-8
j_gene: TRBJ2-1
CDR3nt: TGTGCCAGCAGCTTAGCTAGCGGGAGGGTGTTGGGTGAGCAGTTCTTC
CDR3aa: CASSLASGRVLGEQFF

abundance: few
d_gene: .
v_gene: TRBV19
j_gene: TRBJ2-1
CDR3nt: TGTGCCAGTAGTATAGTAGCCGGGTCCTATGAGCAGTTCTTC
CDR3aa: CASSIVAGSYEQFF

abundance: .
d_gene: .
v_gene: TRBV5-1
j_gene: TRBJ1-2
CDR3nt: TGCGCCAGCAGCTTGGAGATCGGGTCCGGCCCTGGCTACACCTTC
CDR3aa: CASSLEIGSGPGYTF

abundance: few
d_gene: TRBD2
v_gene: TRBV27
j_gene: TRBJ2-1
CDR3nt: TGTGCCAGCTGGCTCGGGACTAGCGGGAGAAGGGGCAATGAGCAGTTCTTC
CDR3aa: CASWLGTSGRRGNEQFF

abundance: many
d_gene: .
v_gene: TRBV11-1
j_gene: TRBJ2-7
CDR3nt: TGTGCCAGCGAAACGAGGGACCCACCTTACGAGCAGTACTTC
CDR3aa: CASETRDPPYEQYF

abundance: .
d_gene: TRBD2
v_gene: TRBV11-1
j_gene: TRBJ2-2
CDR3nt: TGTGCCAGCACCCCGGGACTAGCGGGTGGTACCGGGGAGCTGTTTTTT
CDR3aa: CASTPGLAGGTGELFF

abundance: few
d_gene: .
v_gene: TRBV3-1
j_gene: TRBJ1-2
CDR3nt: TGTGCCAGCAGCCAAGATTGGGGCAGAAGCTATGGCTACACCTTC
CDR3aa: CASSQDWGRSYGYTF

abundance: .
d_gene: .
v_gene: TRBV28
j_gene: TRBJ2-2
CDR3nt: TGTGCCAGCAGTTTACCGGTGGTCGGCGGGGAGCTGTTTTTT
CDR3aa: CASSLPVVGGELFF

abundance: .
d_gene: TRBD2
v_gene: TRBV27
j_gene: TRBJ2-7
CDR3nt: TGTGCCAGCAGCCGGGGACTAGCGGGGGAGCAGTACTTC
CDR3aa: CASSRGLAGEQYF

abundance: .
d_gene: .
v_gene: TRBV5-1
j_gene: TRBJ2-7
CDR3nt: TGCGCCAGCAGCCGGAGCCTCCCCAATGAGCAGTACTTC
CDR3aa: CASSRSLPNEQYF

abundance: few
d_gene: .
v_gene: TRBV29-1
j_gene: TRBJ2-3
CDR3nt: TGCAGCGCCACGGGACATGGAACAGATACGCAGTATTTT
CDR3aa: CSATGHGTDTQYF

abundance: many
d_gene: .
v_gene: TRBV7-8
j_gene: TRBJ2-5
CDR3nt: TGTGCCAGCAGCCCCAGCAGGGATCAAGAGACCCAGTACTTC
CDR3aa: CASSPSRDQETQYF

abundance: few
d_gene: .
v_gene: TRBV7-2
j_gene: TRBJ1-1
CDR3nt: TGTGCCAGCAGCTTCGGAAGTGGCGCTTTCTTT
CDR3aa: CASSFGSGAFF

abundance: few
d_gene: .
v_gene: TRBV4-3
j_gene: TRBJ2-7
CDR3nt: TGCGCCAGCAGCCAAGAACAAGGGTTGAGGGGCATCTCCTACGAGCAGTACTTC
CDR3aa: CASSQEQGLRGISYEQYF

abundance: .
d_gene: TRBD2
v_gene: TRBV28
j_gene: TRBJ2-2
CDR3nt: TGTGCCAGCAGGATGCCGGGACTAGCCTTCGCCGGGGAGCTGTTTTTT
CDR3aa: CASRMPGLAFAGELFF

abundance: many
d_gene: .
v_gene: TRBV5-1
j_gene: TRBJ2-7
CDR3nt: TGCGCCAGCAGCTTGGACGCCAGTTACTACGAGCAGTACTTC
CDR3aa: CASSLDASYYEQYF

abundance: few
d_gene: .
v_gene: TRBV9
j_gene: TRBJ1-4
CDR3nt: TGTGCCAGCAGCCCCGGGATCCTCCACGTCGGTGAAAAACTGTTTTTT
CDR3aa: CASSPGILHVGEKLFF

abundance: few
d_gene: .
v_gene: TRBV6-2/TRBV6-3
j_gene: TRBJ2-1
CDR3nt: TGTGCCAGCAGTTACAAGTACAATGAGCAGTTCTTC
CDR3aa: CASSYKYNEQFF

abundance: many
d_gene: .
v_gene: TRBV12-3/TRBV12-4
j_gene: TRBJ2-3
CDR3nt: TGTGCCAGCAGTTATCGCACAGATACGCAGTATTTT
CDR3aa: CASSYRTDTQYF

abundance: once
d_gene: .
v_gene: TRBV10-3
j_gene: TRBJ1-2
CDR3nt: TGTGCCATCGCGGGGAATCTATATGGCTACACCTTC
CDR3aa: CAIAGNLYGYTF

abundance: .
d_gene: .
v_gene: TRBV11-2
j_gene: TRBJ2-3
CDR3nt: TGTGCCAGCAGCCCCGTAAAGGGCACAGATACGCAGTATTTT
CDR3aa: CASSPVKGTDTQYF

abundance: few
d_gene: .
v_gene: TRBV5-1
j_gene: TRBJ1-3
CDR3nt: TGCGCCAGCAGCTTGGTGGGCAGGGGAAGAGGAAACACCATATATTTT
CDR3aa: CASSLVGRGRGNTIYF

abundance: many
d_gene: .
v_gene: TRBV7-2
j_gene: TRBJ2-5
CDR3nt: TGTGCCAGCAGCTTAAACAAGGGGAGGGAGACCCAGTACTTC
CDR3aa: CASSLNKGRETQYF

abundance: .
d_gene: TRBD2
v_gene: TRBV5-4
j_gene: TRBJ2-7
CDR3nt: TGTGCCAGCAGCCGGACTAGCGGGAGGGTAAACGAGCAGTACTTC
CDR3aa: CASSRTSGRVNEQYF

abundance: few
d_gene: TRBD1
v_gene: TRBV6-1
j_gene: TRBJ2-2
CDR3nt: TGTGCCAGCAACGACAGGGCGAACACCGGGGAGCTGTTTTTT
CDR3aa: CASNDRANTGELFF

abundance: many
d_gene: .
v_gene: TRBV2
j_gene: TRBJ1-2
CDR3nt: TGTGCCAGCAGGATGGTGGGGAATTCCGGCTACACCTTC
CDR3aa: CASRMVGNSGYTF

abundance: many
d_gene: .
v_gene: TRBV6-2/TRBV6-3
j_gene: TRBJ2-1
CDR3nt: TGTGCCAGCAGTTACTCGTATGAGCAGTTCTTC
CDR3aa: CASSYSYEQFF

abundance: many
d_gene: .
v_gene: TRBV28
j_gene: TRBJ2-7
CDR3nt: TGTGCCAGCAAGGAGGGGCACGAGCAGTACTTC
CDR3aa: CASKEGHEQYF

abundance: .
d_gene: .
v_gene: TRBV6-2/TRBV6-3
j_gene: TRBJ2-7
CDR3nt: TGTGCCAGCAGCCCCCTTCCCCGGGGTAAGCAGTACTTC
CDR3aa: CASSPLPRGKQYF

abundance: .
d_gene: .
v_gene: TRBV12-3/TRBV12-4
j_gene: TRBJ2-5
CDR3nt: TGTGCCAGCAACCAACTAGCTCAAGAGACCCAGTACTTC
CDR3aa: CASNQLAQETQYF

abundance: .
d_gene: .
v_gene: TRBV7-8
j_gene: TRBJ2-4
CDR3nt: TGTGCCAGCAGTCAAGAGGGGGGTCTAGCCAAAAACATTCAGTACTTC
CDR3aa: CASSQEGGLAKNIQYF

abundance: many
d_gene: TRBD1
v_gene: TRBV6-2/TRBV6-3
j_gene: TRBJ2-2
CDR3nt: TGTGCCAGCAGTTACTCGAGTACAGGGGATAGCGGGGAGCTGTTTTTT
CDR3aa: CASSYSSTGDSGELFF

abundance: .
d_gene: .
v_gene: TRBV28
j_gene: TRBJ2-1
CDR3nt: TGTGCCAGCAGCCCCGGGGTGAGGGGGAGGGCCGCCTACAATGAGCAGTTCTTC
CDR3aa: CASSPGVRGRAAYNEQFF